This is a list of T cell receptor beta chains from one sample in a study of blood T cell repertoires in COVID-19. Generated by immunoSEQ multiplex PCR, the TCRdb table keeps only in-frame clones and is missing some. The sample records around 140,000 clones, about 91% being singletons. The sample consisted of peripheral blood. All receptors come from a woman in her 50s with acute or convalescent COVID-19. Both conserved end residues are trimmed from each CDR3. The D gene is left open where the match is weak.

j_call,d_call,v_call,cdr3_aa
TRBJ1-3,TRBD1,TRBV30,ARREKGADTIY
TRBJ2-3,TRBD2,TRBV7-2,ASSRRLAGGTDTQY
TRBJ1-2,-,TRBV19,ASSFAIGGDNYGYT
TRBJ1-2,-,TRBV14,ASSHTTANYGYT
TRBJ2-6,-,TRBV6-5,ASSSPARAGANVLT
TRBJ1-6,-,TRBV7-9,ASSAAALSYNSPLH
TRBJ1-2,TRBD1,TRBV30,AWIGTGVHGYT
TRBJ1-1,-,TRBV5-4,ASSSETGRSTEAF
TRBJ1-2,TRBD1,TRBV27,ASSTGTGGIHGYT
TRBJ1-2,-,TRBV14,ASSLKLGGRGYT
TRBJ2-7,TRBD1,TRBV4-1,ASSQEAFGTEGYEQY
TRBJ1-2,-,TRBV19,ASSPDRTYGYT
TRBJ2-7,-,TRBV11-2,ASSLQGIITSEQY
TRBJ2-1,TRBD1,TRBV27,ASTQFPGQGYNEQF
TRBJ1-2,-,TRBV7-3,ASSLEGRSGYT
TRBJ1-2,-,TRBV4-1,ASSQDREGIRGYT
TRBJ2-2,-,TRBV1,TSRRGAGGRIGELF
TRBJ1-2,TRBD1,TRBV19,ASSIRRDREGYGYT
TRBJ2-3,TRBD1,TRBV30,AGTGDTRASMDTQY
TRBJ2-3,-,TRBV5-5,ASSLASGADTQY
TRBJ1-1,TRBD1,TRBV9,ASSLWTGVNTEAF
TRBJ2-2,-,TRBV9,ASSVDQARRTGELF
TRBJ2-1,-,TRBV6-2/TRBV6-3,ASSYSPRGQF
TRBJ2-6,TRBD1,TRBV10-3,ATAGQGGGANVLT
TRBJ1-2,-,TRBV15,ATSRAGETYGYT
TRBJ2-6,TRBD1,TRBV24-1,ATSDFRQGVSGANVLT
TRBJ2-1,TRBD2,TRBV5-1,ASSLGGSDYNEQF
TRBJ2-2,TRBD1,TRBV5-4,ASSPGTGWGGELF
TRBJ1-1,-,TRBV27,ASSLSSGARAEAF
TRBJ1-1,-,TRBV12-5,ASGSGPLRAF
TRBJ2-6,-,TRBV7-6,ASSLSAAISGANVLT
TRBJ1-5,-,TRBV15,ATSRDQGTQPQH
TRBJ2-5,TRBD1,TRBV29-1,SVEQTGKETQY
TRBJ2-7,-,TRBV6-5,ASSSQQVSYEQY
TRBJ1-1,-,TRBV21-1,ASSTRGSRTEAF
TRBJ2-3,TRBD2,TRBV6-5,ATTGLAGYTDTQY
TRBJ1-3,-,TRBV9,ASSTDLTGNTIY